Included here is one TCR beta chain sequence, with context. Germline V CDR1 and CDR2: SGHVS, FNYEAQ. The CDR3 contains 15 residues. Trimming at V came to 5 bases and at J to 4 bases, leaving 6 bases not matched to a gene. The entry originates in a study of blood T cell repertoires in COVID-19. Turning to the study itself: Donors in the United States, Italy and Spain gave samples during acute or convalescent COVID-19.

Libraries were prepared by immunoSEQ multiplex PCR; TCRdb keeps only in-frame clonotypes and omits some of them. The sample consists of 290,000 or so clones, nearly 90% of them appearing once. The material sequenced was PBMCs or T cells enriched from blood (not recorded which). The receptor comes from a woman aged 18 to 35 with acute COVID-19. The chain combines TRBV7-6 with TRBJ2-2, with 8 nucleotides matching TRBD1. CDR3 sequence reads: CASSLDRGGTGELFF. The CDR3 DNA is TGTGCCAGCAGCCTAGACAGGGGCGGCACCGGGGAGCTGTTTTTT.